The 3 T cell receptor beta chains listed next were all sequenced from one sample in a study of blood T cell repertoires in COVID-19. Assay: immunoSEQ multiplex PCR; the TCRdb copy retains only in-frame clones and omits some. The data contain 270,000 or so clones, roughly 84% of them singletons. What was sequenced was peripheral blood. Source of these receptors: a woman younger than 35 with acute or convalescent COVID-19.

The genes are TRBV7-3 and TRBJ2-6; tentative D call: TRBD1 (6 bases). The V end lost 2 bases, the J end lost 0 bases, and 14 bases lay between the germline ends. CDR1 is SGHTA, CDR2 FQGTGA, per germline. CDR3 length: 18 residues. CDR3 nucleotides: TGTGCCAGCAGCTTATCCGGACAGTCTAGCTCTGGGGCCAACGTCCTGACTTTC. Its translation is CASSLSGQSSSGANVLTF.

The chain carries TRBV2 and TRBJ2-3; D call uncertain. Germline V gene data show CDR1 as SNHLY and CDR2 as FYNNEI. The CDR3 is made up of 13 amino acids. Trimming removed 2 bases at V and 5 bases at J, with 8 bases between. CDR3 region: CASSEFPGDTQYF. CDR3 nucleotides: TGTGCCAGCAGTGAATTTCCAGGAGATACGCAGTATTTT.

In its sample, this clone was seen a few times. V usage is TRBV5-1 and J usage is TRBJ1-1; a weak D match, TRBD1 (5 bases). This CDR3 has 14 residues. Germline V lookup: CDR1 SGHRS, CDR2 YFSETQ. V was trimmed by 9 bases and J by 1 base, leaving 16 bases between them. In DNA form, the CDR3 reads TGCGCCACAGGGCTGGGTGGCCGGAACACTGAAGCTTTCTTT. Its protein is CATGLGGRNTEAFF.